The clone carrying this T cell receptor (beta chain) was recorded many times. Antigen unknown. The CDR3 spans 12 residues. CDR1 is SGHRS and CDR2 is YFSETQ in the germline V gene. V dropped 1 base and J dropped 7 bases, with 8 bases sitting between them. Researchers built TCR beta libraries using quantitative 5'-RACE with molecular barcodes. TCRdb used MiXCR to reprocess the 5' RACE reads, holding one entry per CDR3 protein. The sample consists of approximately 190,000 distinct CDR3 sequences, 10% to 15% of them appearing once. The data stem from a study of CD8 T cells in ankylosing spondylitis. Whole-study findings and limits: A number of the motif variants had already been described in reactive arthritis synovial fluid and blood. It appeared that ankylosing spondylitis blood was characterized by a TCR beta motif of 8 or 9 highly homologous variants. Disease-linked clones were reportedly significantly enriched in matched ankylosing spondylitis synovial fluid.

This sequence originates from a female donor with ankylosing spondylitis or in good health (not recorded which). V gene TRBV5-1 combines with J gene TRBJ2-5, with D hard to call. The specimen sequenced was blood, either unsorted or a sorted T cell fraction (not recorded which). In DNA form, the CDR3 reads TGCGCCAGCAGCTTGCGAGTCGGGACCCAGTACTTC. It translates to CASSLRVGTQYF.